A selection of T cell receptor beta chains follows, all from one sample in a study of blood T cell repertoires in COVID-19. TCRdb's copy holds only in-frame clones and misses some; the assay was immunoSEQ multiplex PCR. The data contain 75,000 to 90,000 clones, under 95% of them singletons. Material for sequencing was peripheral blood. All receptors derive from a human donor in a cohort sampled during active COVID-19. CDR3s include the opening cysteine and the closing phenylalanine or tryptophan. Fields, in order: D gene, J gene, clone size, V gene, CDR3 length, CDR3 DNA, CDR3 protein. The D gene is left open where the match is weak. Clone size, where shown, is once, few, many, or a class for clones that have expanded.

-,TRBJ1-1,-,TRBV18,12,TGTGCCAGCTCACCACGGCACACTGAAGCTTTCTTT,CASSPRHTEAFF
TRBD2,TRBJ2-3,-,TRBV6-5,13,TGTGCCGCCACCGGCGGGGGAGCAGATACGCAGTATTTT,CAATGGGADTQYF
-,TRBJ1-2,-,TRBV6-5,14,TGTGCCAGCAGTAACGACAGGAAGCAGCAGGGATACACCTTC,CASSNDRKQQGYTF
TRBD2,TRBJ2-1,few,TRBV30,17,TGTGCCTGGAGGGGATCGGGGAGGGCAGGGTTGAACAATGAGCAGTTCTTC,CAWRGSGRAGLNNEQFF
-,TRBJ1-1,-,TRBV30,11,TGTGCCTGGGCCTTAGGGGGGGAGGCTTTCTTT,CAWALGGEAFF
-,TRBJ1-2,-,TRBV27,15,TGTGCCAGCAGTTTATCGGGCCAGGGAGGCTATGGCTACACCTTC,CASSLSGQGGYGYTF
-,TRBJ2-1,-,TRBV19,16,TGTGCCAGTAGTATTGTTCACAGGTCTTTGGGGAATGAGCAGTTCTTC,CASSIVHRSLGNEQFF
-,TRBJ2-1,-,TRBV19,15,TGTGCCAGTAGTAGGTCGGAGAGCTCCTACAATGAGCAGTTCTTC,CASSRSESSYNEQFF
-,TRBJ2-5,-,TRBV12-3/TRBV12-4,12,TGTGCCAGCAGCCGTAGCTTTGAGACCCAGTACTTC,CASSRSFETQYF
-,TRBJ1-1,once,TRBV6-5,15,TGTGCCAGCAGGTCGTATAGGGGCTGGTACACTGAAGCTTTCTTT,CASRSYRGWYTEAFF
-,TRBJ1-1,once,TRBV11-2,14,TGTGCCAGCAGCTTAGTTCGGGGAATCACTGAAGCTTTCTTT,CASSLVRGITEAFF
TRBD1,TRBJ1-6,few,TRBV19,14,TGTGCCAGTAGTATGCAGGGGGCGAGTTCACCCCTCCACTTT,CASSMQGASSPLHF
-,TRBJ1-1,-,TRBV19,11,TGTGCCAGTATCCAAAGGGGGGGAGCTTTCTTT,CASIQRGGAFF
-,TRBJ2-3,-,TRBV6-5,13,TGTGCCAGCAGTCGGCGGGTCACAGATACGCAGTATTTT,CASSRRVTDTQYF
TRBD1,TRBJ2-7,-,TRBV2,14,TGTGCCAGCAGTCCGGGACAGGGGGCGTACGAGCAGTACTTC,CASSPGQGAYEQYF
-,TRBJ2-5,-,TRBV6-6,15,TGTGCCAGCAGTTTCCCTCAGGGGAAACAAGAGACCCAGTACTTC,CASSFPQGKQETQYF
-,TRBJ1-2,-,TRBV29-1,14,TGCAGCGTTGAAAAGGGGCTCCAGAAAGGTGGCTACACCTTC,CSVEKGLQKGGYTF
TRBD1,TRBJ1-2,-,TRBV7-2,16,TGTGCCAGCAGCTTGGGAGTGACAGGGGGCAACTATGGCTACACCTTC,CASSLGVTGGNYGYTF
TRBD1,TRBJ1-6,-,TRBV6-5,14,TGTGCCATTACGCCGGGACAGGGGAACTCACCCCTCCACTTT,CAITPGQGNSPLHF
-,TRBJ2-2,-,TRBV29-1,12,TGCAGCGTTGAAGTACGGTTCGGGGAGCTGTTTTTT,CSVEVRFGELFF
TRBD1,TRBJ1-1,-,TRBV6-6,18,TGTGCCAGCACTCGGGGACAGGGTCGAGTTGCGATGAACACTGAAGCTTTCTTT,CASTRGQGRVAMNTEAFF
-,TRBJ1-1,-,TRBV3-1/TRBV3-2,13,TGTGCCAGCAGCCAAGATCTACCGGGATTAGCTTTCTTT,CASSQDLPGLAFF
-,TRBJ2-1,-,TRBV5-4,13,TGTGCCAGCAGCCCCTACGCCAACAATGAGCAGTTCTTC,CASSPYANNEQFF
-,TRBJ2-1,-,TRBV5-4,15,TGTGCCAGCAGCTTGGGTGGGGACATCTCCAATGAGCAGTTCTTC,CASSLGGDISNEQFF
-,TRBJ2-3,-,TRBV4-3,16,TGCGCCAGCAGCCAAGATTATTTCAGCGAAGGAGATACGCAGTATTTT,CASSQDYFSEGDTQYF
TRBD1,TRBJ1-2,-,TRBV11-1,15,TGTGCCAGCAGCTCCCGCGCGACAGGGGGCTTTGGCTACACCTTC,CASSSRATGGFGYTF
TRBD1,TRBJ1-2,-,TRBV23-1,17,TGCGCCAGCAGTCAATCGCCGGACAGGGGGCCCAGCTATGGCTACACCTTC,CASSQSPDRGPSYGYTF
TRBD2,TRBJ2-3,-,TRBV6-2/TRBV6-3,17,TGTGCCAGCAGTTCCCCCTTTGAGCGGGGGGGCGCAGATACGCAGTATTTT,CASSSPFERGGADTQYF
-,TRBJ1-5,once,TRBV6-5,16,TGTGCCAGCAGTTACGAGGGGAGGTTTGGCAATCAGCCCCAGCATTTT,CASSYEGRFGNQPQHF
-,TRBJ2-7,-,TRBV7-2,16,TGTGCCAGCAGCTCCCCCGGGGTAGCCATTCCCTACGAGCAGTACTTC,CASSSPGVAIPYEQYF
TRBD2,TRBJ2-5,-,TRBV5-1,14,TGCGCCAGCAGCCGGGACTACGTGGGGGATACCCAGTACTTC,CASSRDYVGDTQYF
TRBD1,TRBJ2-5,-,TRBV5-4,15,TGTGCCAGCAGCAGGAGACAGGGTCGAAGTGAGACCCAGTACTTC,CASSRRQGRSETQYF
-,TRBJ2-1,-,TRBV15,14,TGTGCCACCAGCAATTCAGGGATATACAATGAGCAGTTCTTC,CATSNSGIYNEQFF
TRBD1,TRBJ1-5,-,TRBV7-2,15,TGTGCCAGCAGCCGGACAGGGGGCAGCTATCAGCCCCAGCATTTT,CASSRTGGSYQPQHF
TRBD1,TRBJ1-2,-,TRBV10-3,16,TGTGCCATCAGTGATTCCACCTCTGACAGGGTTCATGGCTACACCTTC,CAISDSTSDRVHGYTF
-,TRBJ1-2,-,TRBV4-1,17,TGCGCCAGCAGCCAAGATCAGGAACAGCCCATCAACTATGGCTACACCTTC,CASSQDQEQPINYGYTF
TRBD2,TRBJ2-3,-,TRBV6-4,13,TGTGCCAGCAGTCGACTAGCAGAAGATACGCAGTATTTT,CASSRLAEDTQYF
-,TRBJ1-1,-,TRBV7-6,15,TGTGCCAGCAGCCTAATCGAGACAGGCGGTACTGAAGCTTTCTTT,CASSLIETGGTEAFF
TRBD2,TRBJ2-1,-,TRBV7-2,16,TGTGCCAGCAGCTTAGCGGGGCGGGGGGTCCACTATGAGCAGTTCTTC,CASSLAGRGVHYEQFF
-,TRBJ1-3,-,TRBV18,15,TGTGCCAGCTCACCACGATCACTCCTTGAAAACACCATATATTTT,CASSPRSLLENTIYF
-,TRBJ2-1,-,TRBV5-4,16,TGTGCCAGCAAGCCCAAAGGGGTTGATTCCTACAATGAGCAGTTCTTC,CASKPKGVDSYNEQFF
-,TRBJ1-6,-,TRBV5-1,13,TGCGCCAGCAGCTTGGAATCGAATTCACCCCTCCACTTT,CASSLESNSPLHF
TRBD1,TRBJ2-7,-,TRBV18,15,TGTGCCAGCTCATGGCCCGGGACAGGGGGCAACGAGCAGTACTTC,CASSWPGTGGNEQYF
-,TRBJ1-6,-,TRBV7-8,14,TGTGCCAGCAGCTTCGCGGGACTAAATTCACCCCTCCACTTT,CASSFAGLNSPLHF
TRBD2,TRBJ2-7,-,TRBV10-3,17,TGTGCCATCAGTGAGTCTTACAGCGGGGGGCATTCCTACGAGCAGTACTTC,CAISESYSGGHSYEQYF
TRBD1,TRBJ1-2,-,TRBV7-2,17,TGTGCCAGCAGCCTCCACCCTCCGGACAGGGAAAACTATGGCTACACCTTC,CASSLHPPDRENYGYTF
-,TRBJ2-2,-,TRBV3-1/TRBV3-2,16,TGTGCCAGCAGCGGGGGGACAGTAATAAACACCGGGGAGCTGTTTTTT,CASSGGTVINTGELFF
TRBD1,TRBJ2-1,once,TRBV5-4,15,TGTGCCAGCAGCGTTGGGACAGACAACTACAATGAGCAGTTCTTC,CASSVGTDNYNEQFF
-,TRBJ2-5,-,TRBV5-1,13,TGCGCCAGCAGCTTCGGGGTCCAAGAGACCCAGTACTTC,CASSFGVQETQYF
TRBD2,TRBJ2-3,once,TRBV5-1,13,TGCGCCAGCTTAGCGGGGGACACAGATACGCAGTATTTT,CASLAGDTDTQYF
-,TRBJ2-3,-,TRBV15,16,TGTGCCACCAGCAGAGCCCCAGGGCAACGCACAGATACGCAGTATTTT,CATSRAPGQRTDTQYF
-,TRBJ2-7,-,TRBV11-2,14,TGTGCCAGCAGCTTAGTCGGAGAGACCTACGAGCAGTACTTC,CASSLVGETYEQYF
-,TRBJ1-5,-,TRBV15,17,TGTGCCACCAGCAGATACCGGGACACCGTTAGCAATCAGCCCCAGCATTTT,CATSRYRDTVSNQPQHF